What follows are 3 T cell receptor beta chains derived from one specimen sequenced in a study of T-cell reconstitution after alpha-beta-depleted transplantation in children. Unique molecular identifiers tagged the TCRbeta library. TCRdb reanalysed the PCR reads using MiXCR and keeps one entry per CDR3 protein. The profile shows under 400,000 distinct CDR3 sequences, approximately 23% of them singletons. Sequenced material: PBMCs, mostly from graft donor cells, taken 180 days after TCRalphabeta/CD19-depleted stem cell transplant. The receptors derive from a male patient younger than 18 who had a stem cell transplant for acute lymphoblastic leukemia, so the T cells may come from the graft donor.

The chain carries TRBV24-1 and TRBJ2-3; D is unresolved. This CDR3 is 14 amino acids long. Germline CDR1 KGHDR, CDR2 SFDVKD. V lost 3 bases, J lost 6 bases, and 12 bases lay in between. The CDR3 DNA sequence: TGTGCCACCAGTGATCCCCCTACGAGTGATACGCAGTATTTT. This encodes CATSDPPTSDTQYF.

This rearrangement joins TRBV11-2 to TRBJ1-3; maybe TRBD1 (6 bases). Germline assignment: CDR1 SGHAT and CDR2 FQNNGV. The CDR3 length is 19 residues. V gave up 5 bases and J gave up 1 base, with 24 bases separating them. The CDR3 nucleotides read TGTGCCAGCAGCGTCCAGGGGCCTCTTGCTGTGGTGTCTGGAAACACCATATATTTT. Its protein product is CASSVQGPLAVVSGNTIYF. The complete variable domain, with remaining parts taken from reference TRBV11-2 and TRBJ1-3, reads EAGVAQSPRYKIIEKRQSVAFWCNPISGHATLYWYQQILGQGPKLLIQFQNNGVVDDSQLPKDRFSAERLKGVDSTLKIQPAKLEDSAVYLCASSVQGPLAVVSGNTIYFGEGSWLTVV.

This clonotype has a handful of counts. This chain connects TRBV30 to TRBJ2-7, with 7 bases lining up with TRBD2. Looked up from germline, CDR1 is GTSNPN and CDR2 is SVGIG (reference sequence). The CDR3 has 14 amino acids. J was trimmed by 0 bases and V by 0 bases; bases with no gene match: 2. CDR3 sequence (DNA): TGTGCCTGGAGTGTAGGCGGGAGCTCCTACGAGCAGTACTTC. Translating gives CAWSVGGSSYEQYF.